Listed here is a single T cell receptor (beta chain). Its recognized antigen is unknown. The input lacks base qualities; no much larger clone sits a single base away. The data were taken from a study of T cell responses to AZD1222 COVID-19 vaccine (dated by TCRdb to about 2021). Regarding the study in general: TCR sequencing was performed for 233 trial participants, of whom around 200 were given two doses of AZD1222 and roughly 25 were given two doses of MenACWY control vaccine. Trial participants were enrolled into age subgroups of 18-55, 56-69 and 70-plus years, which contained roughly 140, 27 and 60 TCR-sequenced participants, respectively. Summary of the overall study and its limitations: Because no samples from the day 14 peak response were available, repertoires could be characterized only after the peak T cell response. Spike-specific TCR breadth and depth rose significantly after two AZD1222 doses compared with day 0 and with MenACWY recipients. In the small 56-69-year group, the increase in depth fell short of significance, most likely because of low power. Epitopes outside the regions mutated in the B.1.351 and B.1.1.7 variants were reportedly recognized by nearly half of the unique spike-specific TCRs. Participants were mostly white British and included more females than males, and it was suggested by the authors that clonal diversity may have been underestimated. CD4 TCRs associated with the vaccine covered the entire spike protein, and the dominant responses were in regions 160-218 and 743-854. Conclusions about previously exposed vaccinees are limited, since just 5 or 6 AZD1222 recipients were seropositive for SARS-CoV-2 at baseline.

The CDR3 regions of human TCRbeta chains were analyzed by immunosequencing. Processing in the source paper ran as follows. Repertoire TCRs were checked for matches against a reference library of SARS-CoV-2-specific TCRs that had been generated using the MIRA antigen-specificity platform. Breadth was defined as the fraction of unique TCRs that were SARS-CoV-2-associated, and depth was defined as the fraction of total T cells that were SARS-CoV-2-associated. Each spike-specific TCR was assigned to its reactive spike region and to a CD4 or CD8 class using the MIRA data. Log10-transformed breadth and depth values were compared by one-way ANOVA with Sidak's multiple comparisons tests. Entries here come from immuneACCESS through TCRdb and include only in-frame sequences with V and J called. Some clones fail to appear in such tables; in the studies checked, an unresolved V gene covers under half of the shortfall, and the cause of the remainder is unknown. For V, J and clone size, that table is used; D and trimming come from the DNA. Counted in this sample were fewer than 250,000 clones; approximately 94% of them appeared once. Clones ranked in the top ten supply 0.95% to 1.1% of the sample.

Interpreted using the paper, the time point label stands for: baseline before first vaccination. The treatment or condition label for this specimen denotes: meningococcal conjugate vaccine given as trial control. Samples from vaccinated people were obtained from the UK trials COV001 and COV002, which included a single-blind randomized controlled phase 2/3 trial of AZD1222 (ChAdOx1 nCoV-19) in healthy adults. Trial participant PBMC samples were collected at day 0 and day 28 after the second dose for TCRbeta chain sequencing. From a lookup of the germline V gene (reference sequence), CDR1 and CDR2 are SEHNR and FQNEAQ. From V the trimming removes 5 bases and from J it removes 7 bases, while the gene matches leave 7 bases of the junction unaccounted for. The CDR3 sequence holds 13 residues, the cysteine and phenylalanine included. Only the CDR3 DNA stays, 39 bases, in frame from base 1.

The chain couples TRBV7-9 to TRBJ1-2, with 7 bases aligning to TRBD1. This specimen consisted of peripheral blood, obtained on day 0 of MenACWY control vaccination. This sequence was found in an adult in good health. The DNA sequence follows: TGTGCCAGCAGCCGACTAGACAGGGCTGGCTACACCTTC. Its protein reads: CASSRLDRAGYTF.